This TCR beta chain was sequenced in a study of cytomegalovirus exposure and HLA in healthy donors. 60 Vbeta and 13 Jbeta primers were used in PCR. Study processing details: An analysis that came later counted some 81 million unique TCR beta chains, approximately 9.9 million shared. Sequencing was performed with immunoSEQ multiplex PCR; in TCRdb, only in-frame clones are kept and a portion is missing. Clonal size and the V and J genes are those of that table, whereas D and trimming came from the DNA. The sample holds 150,000 to 200,000 clones, less than 75% seen once. As to this clone: What it binds is unknown.

Overall study results and limits: An analysis done earlier found most TCR beta V segments productive about 87% or about 30% of the time. Indistinguishable V segments such as TRBV6-2 and TRBV6-3 were excluded. Usually a TCR sequence was rare, but some public TCRs were found in many donors.

The length of the CDR3 is 14 residues. Deletions cut 2 bases from V and 8 bases from J, with 11 bases between. CDR1 and CDR2 from the germline V gene are SGDLS and YYNGEE. The sample consisted of PBMCs. The receptor was isolated from a girl aged 5-17 years in good health and CMV-seronegative. This chain joins TRBV9 and TRBJ1-6; D ambiguous. The CDR3 nucleotides are TGTGCCAGCAGCGTTGAGTCAAGCTATTCACCCCTCCACTTT. Protein product: CASSVESSYSPLHF.